The 13 T cell receptor beta chains below all came from one sample that was sequenced in a study of blood T cell repertoires in COVID-19. Profiling relied on immunoSEQ multiplex PCR, and the TCRdb table lists in-frame clones only, not all of them. In the table there are hundreds of thousands of clones, about 87% of which are singletons. The sample comprised peripheral blood. The receptors stem from a woman aged 50 to 60 with COVID-19, enrolled during active disease.

The chain joins TRBV24-1 to TRBJ2-5; D is possibly TRBD1 (6 bases). Germline CDR1 and CDR2: KGHDR and SFDVKD. The CDR3 has 13 residues. V was trimmed by 5 bases and J by 5 bases, leaving 11 bases between them. The CDR3 bases are TGTGCCACCAGTGGAGGGGGTCTTGAGACCCAGTACTTC. Translating gives CATSGGGLETQYF.

This chain joins TRBV3-1 (or the pseudogene TRBV3-2) and TRBJ1-1; 8 bases agree with TRBD1. V lost 3 bases, J lost 8 bases, and 8 bases stayed unmatched. Germline CDR1 reads LGHDT; CDR2 reads YNNKEL (reference sequence). This CDR3 is 14 amino acids long. CDR3: CASSHPGQATEAFF. CDR3 DNA sequence: TGTGCCAGCAGCCACCCGGGACAGGCTACGGAAGCTTTCTTT.

The chain recombines TRBV11-3 with TRBJ2-5; TRBD2 might be the D (7 bases). V lost 5 bases and J 1 base, leaving 14 bases between the germline ends. This CDR3 comprises 15 residues. Per germline, CDR1 SGHNT and CDR2 YENEEA. The CDR3 sequence: CASSPEGGPQETQYF. CDR3 sequence (DNA): TGTGCCAGCAGCCCAGAGGGGGGGCCCCAAGAGACCCAGTACTTC.

CDR3 DNA: TGTGCCTGGAGTGTACGGGTCAGGGGAAACTATGGCTACACCTTC. Translation gives CAWSVRVRGNYGYTF. The rearrangement uses TRBV30 and TRBJ1-2, with D maybe TRBD1 (6 bases). The CDR3 extends over 15 amino acids. Germline values: CDR1 GTSNPN, CDR2 SVGIG (reference sequence). V dropped 0 bases and J dropped 2 bases, with 13 bases sitting between them.

This chain connects TRBV4-3 to TRBJ2-7; tentative D call: TRBD1 (6 bases). CDR1 LGHNA and CDR2 YSLEER come from the germline V gene. The length of the CDR3 is 15 residues. Trimming stripped 0 bases from V and 5 bases from J, with 14 bases between. CDR3 region: CASSQDRRRDNEQYF. CDR3 DNA: TGCGCCAGCAGCCAAGATCGTCGCAGGGACAACGAGCAGTACTTC.

J is TRBJ2-7 and V is TRBV25-1, with 12 bases fitting TRBD2. Unmatched junction bases numbered 10, after V lost 4 bases and J lost 0 bases. CDR1 and CDR2 (germline): MGHDK, SYGVNS. This CDR3 comprises 18 residues. The CDR3 here is CASSATSGSLNFSYEQYF. DNA for the CDR3: TGTGCCAGCAGTGCGACTAGCGGGAGTCTCAATTTCTCCTACGAGCAGTACTTC.

Note on this clone: Different DNA sequences within this sample yield the same CDR3. This rearrangement joins TRBV5-1 to TRBJ1-5, with D unresolved. This CDR3 is built from 14 residues. Deletions cut 0 bases from V and 2 bases from J, with 6 bases between. Per the germline V gene, CDR1 is SGHRS and CDR2 is YFSETQ. In DNA, the CDR3 is TGCGCCAGCAGCTTGGAGGGAGGCAATCAGCCCCAGCATTTT. As protein: CASSLEGGNQPQHF.

V and J are TRBV5-1 and TRBJ2-1; D is undetermined. The CDR3 is 13 amino acids. V shed 0 bases and J shed 4 bases, with 5 bases lying between them. CDR1 is SGHRS, CDR2 YFSETQ, per germline. The DNA of the CDR3 is TGCGCCAGCAGCTTGGTCCCGTACAATGAGCAGTTCTTC. Translating gives CASSLVPYNEQFF. The full variable domain, its missing parts supplied by reference TRBV5-1 and TRBJ2-1, is KAGVTQTPRYLIKTRGQQVTLSCSPISGHRSVSWYQQTPGQGLQFLFEYFSETQRNKGNFPGRFSGRQFSNSRSEMNVSTLELGDSALYLCASSLVPYNEQFFGPGTRLTVL.

The chain carries TRBV18 and TRBJ1-5; the D gene is possibly TRBD1 (5 bases). Between the trimmed V and J ends, which lost 1 base and 0 bases, there was a span of 19 bases. Germline V lookup: CDR1 KGHSH, CDR2 LQKENI. The CDR3 spans 19 residues. CDR3 nucleotide sequence: TGTGCCAGCTCACCACGGCCCGGAGGGGTGGACTATAGCAATCAGCCCCAGCATTTT. This sequence encodes CASSPRPGGVDYSNQPQHF.

The chain combines TRBV12-3 or TRBV12-4 with TRBJ2-1; TRBD2 is a possible D gene (5 bases). The V end was cut by 4 bases, the J end by 9 bases, with 10 bases between. The CDR3 spans 12 residues. CDR3 sequence: CASSYSSVEQFF. DNA for the CDR3: TGTGCCAGCAGTTATAGTAGCGTTGAGCAGTTCTTC.

The chain recombines TRBV7-9 with TRBJ2-1; TRBD2 agrees at 7 bases. Germline CDR1 and CDR2: SEHNR and FQNEAQ (reference sequence). The length of the CDR3 is 14 residues. The V segment lost 1 base and the J segment 7 bases; nucleotides outside the gene matches: 4. CDR3 protein: CASSLVPAGNEQFF. The DNA for the CDR3 is TGTGCCAGCAGCTTAGTTCCAGCGGGAAATGAGCAGTTCTTC. Full variable domain (remainder filled in from reference TRBV7-9 and TRBJ2-1): DTGVSQNPRHKITKRGQNVTFRCDPISEHNRLYWYRQTLGQGPEFLTYFQNEAQLEKSRLLSDRFSAERPKGSFSTLEIQRTEQGDSAMYLCASSLVPAGNEQFFGPGTRLTVL.

The gene calls are TRBV5-5 and TRBJ2-3; 11 positions agree with TRBD2. V gave up 4 bases and J gave up 1 base; unmatched junction bases: 8. CDR1 and CDR2 (germline): SGHKS, YYEKEE (reference sequence). This CDR3 spans 17 amino acids. The CDR3 sequence: CASSLTSGNLRTDTQYF. In DNA form, the CDR3 reads TGTGCCAGCAGCCTGACTAGCGGGAATCTCCGCACAGATACGCAGTATTTT.

V and J are TRBV11-3 and TRBJ2-2, with D possibly TRBD1 on 5 matching bases. In germline, CDR1 is SGHNT, CDR2 YENEEA. V lost 1 base to trimming and J lost 3 bases, with 9 bases between them. This CDR3 spans 15 amino acids. CDR3 in amino acids: CASSLGTTHTGELFF. Written as DNA, the CDR3 is TGTGCCAGCAGCTTAGGGACAACCCACACCGGGGAGCTGTTTTTT. Based on the CDR3 plus reference TRBV11-3 and TRBJ2-2, the full variable domain is EAGVVQSPRYKIIEKKQPVAFWCNPISGHNTLYWYLQNLGQGPELLIRYENEEAVDDSQLPKDRFSAERLKGVDSTLKIQPAELGDSAVYLCASSLGTTHTGELFFGEGSRLTVL.